Here is one T cell receptor beta chain with its context. Its antigen is currently not known. Base qualities are missing; no much larger clone stands one base away. The cohort consisted of some 670 healthy bone marrow donors. At the time of sampling, every cohort member was nominally healthy, though immune exposures that went unrecorded were likely present. The donor tested CMV seronegative, placing the donor among the roughly 350 seronegative members of the cohort. Every donor gave a peripheral blood sample, and the peripheral blood mononuclear cells from that sample were used for TCR beta sequencing. Genomic DNA was extracted from the blood cell samples with the Qiagen DNeasy Blood Extraction Kit. The data are from a study of cytomegalovirus exposure and HLA in healthy donors (dated by TCRdb to the late 2010s). As for the study more broadly: In an earlier analysis of several hundred of the donors, approximately 300 Gb of sequence data and just under 120 million unique TCR beta sequences from about 190 million T cells were reported. Roughly 300 gigabases of sequencing data and around 85 million unique TCR sequences made up an early release that covered about 640 HLA-typed donors. Of the 300 to 500 genotyped donors, 81% were placed in the genetic ancestry cluster associated with self-reported Caucasian donors. The study aimed to test whether cataloging public T cell receptors could reveal signatures of past pathogen exposure. The study profiled the T cell repertoires of about 720 subjects by immunosequencing and related them to cytomegalovirus serostatus. Along with the approximately 650-subject first cohort, a separate validation cohort of 120 different subjects was used. To predict cytomegalovirus infection status, the study brought together high-throughput TCR immunosequencing, statistical association of individual TCRs with disease status, and machine learning. A later analysis re-analyzed previously published TCR beta repertoires from 600 to 850 donors and added high-resolution HLA genotyping to study TCR occurrence patterns. Rather than drawing on any new phenotypic data, the later analysis identified candidate immune exposures from TCR beta sequences and the way those sequences occurred across donors. To decide whether each TCR beta V gene segment behaved as functional or pseudogenic, an earlier analysis of nearly 600 of the donors relied on high-throughput TCR beta sequencing. Donor age, sex, ethnicity and CMV serostatus were compiled alongside the repertoire data. A later genetic analysis took genome-wide SNP genotypes for about three fifths of the roughly 700 donors and used that subset as a discovery cohort. All discovery cohort repertoires had been generated using a single sequencing platform. Class I and class II HLA loci were covered by the typing at four-digit resolution. The number of typed donors differed by locus: about 620-640 for A, B, C, DRB1 and DQB1; some 540 for DQA1; approximately 600 for DPA1; and about 450 for DPB1. Several DR-DQ haplotypes were treated as single units for association and clustering because of strong linkage in the cohort. Among 300 to 450 genotyped donors of the cohort, an average of about 240,000 unique TCR beta nucleotide sequences were sequenced per donor, around 20% of them non-productive.

Counted from cysteine to phenylalanine, this CDR3 has 16 amino acids. The only DNA kept is the CDR3, 48 bases in frame from the first base. For this chain, trimming is 5 bases at the V end and 0 bases at the J end, and the number of junction bases without a gene match is 7. Via the germline V gene (reference sequence), CDR1 is MNHEY and CDR2 SMNVEV. Library construction relied on the immunoSEQ multiplex PCR assay. The multiplex PCR relied on a mix of 60 forward primers for TCR Vbeta segments and 13 reverse primers for TCR Jbeta segments. Amplification of the CDR3 region of rearranged TCR beta genes was performed with a multiplex PCR assay on genomic DNA. On the Illumina HiSeq System, the amplified TCR beta libraries were sequenced as 87-base-pair reads. The authors' pipeline ran thus. A later analysis tallied around 80 million unique TCR beta chains across the 660 or so repertoires, and some 10 million of those chains were shared by two or more donors. Raw reads were error-corrected and collapsed into unique sequences by a nearest-neighbor algorithm in which closely related sequences were merged to remove PCR and sequencing errors. Alignment of CDR3 sequences to IMGT reference sequences was used to assign V, D and J gene segments. For a sequence to be retained, at least a six-nucleotide match to both a V gene segment and a J gene segment was required. A rearrangement counted as productive if the CDR3 had no stop codons and remained in frame with V and J, and every other rearrangement counted as non-productive. Following IMGT convention, CDR3 was defined as the stretch from the second conserved V-encoded cysteine up to the conserved J-encoded phenylalanine. In an earlier analysis of roughly 610 of the donors, sequences lacking an unambiguous match to a single V gene segment were excluded. An earlier analysis of 550 to 650 of the donors classified V segments as functional when productive rearrangements were above 56.7% and as segregating when the standard deviation between donors was above 5%. A statistical classification framework was built for diagnosing cytomegalovirus status from the catalog of TCR beta chain sequences. In a later analysis, TCR nucleotide sequences were compared against IMGT/GENE-DB human TR gene sequences so that V and J genes could be assigned. Using the TCRdist pipeline, a later analysis assigned CDR3 sequences along with most-parsimonious VDJ recombination scenarios. In a later analysis, each TCR beta chain was defined by its CDR3 amino acid sequence together with its V-gene family, and reads without a unique V-gene family were excluded. To address suspected cross-contamination and a sequencing artifact, a later analysis removed 550 to 750 highly shared, low-generation-probability nucleotide sequences. A later analysis calculated a clonal expansion index for each public chain from normalized within-repertoire ranks of inferred template counts. A later analysis computed generation probabilities with a VDJ recombination model fitted to out-of-frame rearrangements, and checked the results against IGoR. Hypergeometric tests were used in a later analysis to score TCR-TCR, TCR-HLA and TCR-CMV co-occurrence, with a repertoire-size bias correction applied to the TCR pairs. In a later analysis, false discovery rates were estimated by permuting HLA or CMV assignments 20 times. A later analysis grouped co-occurring TCRs with DBSCAN, adding TCRdist sequence similarity when clustering within HLA-allele-positive subsets. Co-occurrence clustering excluded repertoires with fewer than 30,000 or more than 120,000 public chains, plus five with anomalous nucleotide sharing. The immuneACCESS repertoire file appears here via TCRdb, limited to in-frame rearrangements. These files lack a portion of the clones; in checked studies, under half of the deficit traces to unresolved V genes, and the cause of the others is not known. That table furnishes V, J and clone size, whereas the DNA furnished D and trimming. The sample profile shows 250,000 or so clones; about nine tenths of them were found once. The ten largest make up roughly 1.5% of the sample.

Results and caveats for the whole study, not just this receptor: According to a later analysis, parvovirus B19, influenza, CMV and Epstein-Barr virus appeared linked to several top co-occurrence clusters. According to a later genetic analysis, donors in an Asian-associated ancestry cluster had fewer N-insertions in productive TCRs than the approximately 650-donor mean. The authors suggested that the approach could potentially be generalized to other disease states and immunological phenotypes. A further reported finding was that TCR beta sequences accurately predicted the HLA-A and HLA-B alleles for most subjects in the first cohort. The classifier was reported to diagnose cytomegalovirus status with high specificity and sensitivity in both the original cohort and the validation cohort. A later genetic analysis associated a missense DCLRE1C variant with V-gene and J-gene trimming of TCR beta chains, and an independent cohort replicated the association. Assigning TCR associations to individual alleles was difficult when HLA alleles, especially DR and DQ, strongly co-occurred. According to a later analysis, most CMV-associated TCR beta chains appeared to be HLA-restricted, and the HLA associations seemed to be driven largely by CMV exposure. The presence/absence analyses assumed that sequencing depth was roughly uniform across donors, and that assumption may not be true. The earlier analysis of 450 to 700 of the donors excluded some 15 rarely observed V segments, including chromosome 9 orphons, because counts were too low. In a later analysis, TCR association rates were found to vary across HLA loci, with the most associated TCRs seen for DRB1 alleles and the fewest for HLA-C alleles. HLA typing was unavailable for some donors at each locus, so association tests used only the typed subset. A group of highly shared sequence variants was considered likely to be a technical artifact of the sequencing pipeline. Because the 87-base-pair reads could not distinguish some IMGT-functional V segments, including TRBV6-2 and TRBV6-3, those segments were excluded. A later analysis found that HLA-associated TCR beta chains were more clonally expanded and had lower generation probabilities than equally common non-associated chains. In a later analysis, about 16,000 TCR beta sequences were associated with specific HLA alleles at a false discovery rate of 0.05. Broadly in line with IMGT annotations, most TCR beta V segments showed up in productive rearrangements about 90% or about 30% of the time in an earlier analysis of several hundred of the donors. Most TCR sequences were observed very rarely across donors, whereas some public TCRs were present in many individuals. In the study, 164 TCR beta chains were listed as associated with cytomegalovirus. Linkage disequilibrium might explain the correlated functional status among segregating V segments, but an unknown experimental factor could not be excluded. Immune exposure information for the cohort was limited to CMV serostatus. Three of the identified cytomegalovirus-associated TCR beta chains were confirmed in vitro to be specific for cytomegalovirus antigens. Only TCR beta chains were sequenced in this cohort, and the absence of alpha or paired-chain data limited detectable features.

The sequencing input was PBMCs. This receptor was identified in a girl aged 2 to 9 in good health and CMV-seronegative. Recombination connected TRBV27 to TRBJ2-1, and 7 junctional nucleotides match TRBD1. The sequenced DNA: TGTGCCAGCAGTCCGAGGTCAGGGGGCTCCTACAATGAGCAGTTCTTC. This codes for CASSPRSGGSYNEQFF.